This T cell receptor (beta chain) was sequenced in a study of T-cell reconstitution after alpha-beta-depleted transplantation in children. General study points: Some patients' high day-60 TCRbeta diversity was traced to surviving recipient T cells and thymic progenitors. T-cell numbers and diversity one year post-transplant derived largely from freshly generated T cells.

Trimming stripped 10 bases from V and 0 bases from J, with 22 bases between. Germline loops: CDR1 SGHRS, CDR2 YFSETQ. CDR3 length equals 17 residues. It was with unique molecular identifiers that the TCRbeta library was prepared. A single record per CDR3 protein comes from TCRdb applying MiXCR to the PCR reads. The data show fewer than 750,000 distinct CDR3 sequences, approximately 22% seen once. This clonotype has only a few counts. Antigen unknown. The chain employs TRBV5-1 and TRBJ1-4; D is unresolved. The sequencing used PBMCs, mostly from graft donor cells, collected 360 days after TCRalphabeta/CD19-depleted stem cell transplant. This TCR came from a boy younger than two who had a stem cell transplant for acute myeloid leukemia, so the T cells may come from the graft donor. In DNA, the CDR3 is TGCGCCCGGGCCCCGGCAGCAATTTCTACAACTAATGAAAAACTGTTTTTT. Amino acids: CARAPAAISTTNEKLFF.